This T cell receptor (beta chain) was recovered during a study of chemoradiotherapy in HPV16-positive cancers. TCRdb's table, derived via immunoSEQ multiplex PCR, lists solely in-frame clones and lacks some. The table lists roughly 6,500 clones, 65% to 85% of them singletons. CDR3 length equals 16 residues. Trimming cost V 4 bases and J 0 bases; bases outside gene matches: 4. Germline CDR1 reads KGHSH; CDR2 reads LQKENI. The material sequenced was tumor tissue, taken from a patient who underwent chemoradiotherapy. The chain carries TRBV18 and TRBJ2-7; 12 positions agree with TRBD2. The TCR sequence derives from a human donor with HPV-associated anogenital cancer. CDR3 coding DNA: TGTGCCAGCTCACTCACTAGCGGGGGGAGCTCCTACGAGCAGTACTTC. Translation gives CASSLTSGGSSYEQYF.